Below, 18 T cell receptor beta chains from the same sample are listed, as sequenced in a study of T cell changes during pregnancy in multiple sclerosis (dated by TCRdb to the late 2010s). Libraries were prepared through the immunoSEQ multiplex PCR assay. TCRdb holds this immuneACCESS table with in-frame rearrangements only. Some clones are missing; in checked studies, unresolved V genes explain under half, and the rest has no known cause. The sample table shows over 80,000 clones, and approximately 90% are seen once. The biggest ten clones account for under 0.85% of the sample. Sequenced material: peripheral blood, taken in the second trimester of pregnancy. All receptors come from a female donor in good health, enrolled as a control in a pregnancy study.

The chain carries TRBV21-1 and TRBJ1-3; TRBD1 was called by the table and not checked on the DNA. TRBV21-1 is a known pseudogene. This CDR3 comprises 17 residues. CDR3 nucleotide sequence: TGTGCCAGCAGCAAAGCGCTAGGGGAAATATCTGGAAACACCATATATTTT. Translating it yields CASSKALGEISGNTIYF.

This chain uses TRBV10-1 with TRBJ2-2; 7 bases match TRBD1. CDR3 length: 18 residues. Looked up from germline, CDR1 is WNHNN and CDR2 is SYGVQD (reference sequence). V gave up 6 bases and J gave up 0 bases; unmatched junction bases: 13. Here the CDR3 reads CASSTFPGQCANTGELFF. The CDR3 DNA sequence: TGCGCCAGCAGCACATTCCCGGGACAGTGTGCGAACACCGGGGAGCTGTTTTTT.

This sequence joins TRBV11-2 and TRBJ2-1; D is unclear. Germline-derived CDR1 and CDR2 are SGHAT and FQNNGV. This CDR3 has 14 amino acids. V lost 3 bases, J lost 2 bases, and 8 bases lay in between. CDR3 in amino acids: CASSFAAAYNEQFF. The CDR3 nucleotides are TGTGCCAGCAGCTTCGCGGCCGCCTACAATGAGCAGTTCTTC.

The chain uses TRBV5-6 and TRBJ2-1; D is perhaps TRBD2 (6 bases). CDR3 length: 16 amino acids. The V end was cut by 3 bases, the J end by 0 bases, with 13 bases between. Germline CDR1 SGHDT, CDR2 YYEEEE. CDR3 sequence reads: CASSSGRTPSYNEQFF. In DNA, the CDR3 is TGTGCCAGCAGCTCGGGGAGGACTCCCTCCTACAATGAGCAGTTCTTC.

The CDR3 DNA is TGTGCCAGCAGTTTGGACAGTATCTCTGGAAACACCATATATTTT. It codes for CASSLDSISGNTIYF. The gene calls are TRBV28 and TRBJ1-3; possibly TRBD1 for D (6 bases). Germline V gene sequence: CDR1 MDHEN, CDR2 SYDVKM. Deletions cut 3 bases from V and 0 bases from J, with 9 bases between. This CDR3 has 15 amino acids.

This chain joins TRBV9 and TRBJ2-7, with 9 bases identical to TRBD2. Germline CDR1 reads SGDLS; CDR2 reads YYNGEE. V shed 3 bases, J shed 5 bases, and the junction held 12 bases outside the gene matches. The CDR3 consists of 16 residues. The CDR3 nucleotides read TGTGCCAGCAGCGAGTACCGACTAGCGGTACCCGACGAGCAGTACTTC. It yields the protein CASSEYRLAVPDEQYF.

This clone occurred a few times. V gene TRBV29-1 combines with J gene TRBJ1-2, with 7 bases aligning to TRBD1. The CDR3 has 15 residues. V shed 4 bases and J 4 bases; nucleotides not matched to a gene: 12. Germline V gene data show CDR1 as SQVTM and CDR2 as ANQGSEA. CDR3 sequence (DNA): TGCAGCGTTGGAACTCCGGGACAGCGACCCTATGGCTACACCTTC. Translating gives CSVGTPGQRPYGYTF.

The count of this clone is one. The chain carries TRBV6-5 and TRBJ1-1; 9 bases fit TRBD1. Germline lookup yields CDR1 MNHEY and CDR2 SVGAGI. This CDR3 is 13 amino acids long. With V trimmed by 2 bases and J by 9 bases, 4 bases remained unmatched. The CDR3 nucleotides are TGTGCCAGCAGTTACACTACAGGGGGCAAAGCTTTCTTT. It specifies CASSYTTGGKAFF.

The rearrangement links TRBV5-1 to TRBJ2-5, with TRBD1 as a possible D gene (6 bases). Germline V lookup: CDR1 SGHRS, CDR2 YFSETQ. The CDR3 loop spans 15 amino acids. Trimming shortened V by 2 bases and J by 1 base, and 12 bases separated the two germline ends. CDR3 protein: CASSLKQGRQETQYF. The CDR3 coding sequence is TGCGCCAGCAGCTTAAAACAGGGACGCCAAGAGACCCAGTACTTC.

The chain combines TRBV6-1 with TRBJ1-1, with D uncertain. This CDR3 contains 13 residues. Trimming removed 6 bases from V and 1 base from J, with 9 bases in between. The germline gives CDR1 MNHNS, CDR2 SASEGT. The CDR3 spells CASSPYGNTEAFF. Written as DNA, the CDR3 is TGTGCCAGCAGCCCTTACGGGAACACTGAAGCTTTCTTT.

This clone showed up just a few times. The CDR3 DNA reads as TGTGCCAGCGCTAGAGAAGCCTTGACTTTCTTT. Translated, it gives CASAREALTFF. The chain uses TRBV6-5 and TRBJ1-1; D ambiguous. Germline V CDR1 and CDR2: MNHEY, SVGAGI. V was trimmed by 8 bases and J by 12 bases, leaving 16 bases between them. This CDR3 has 11 residues.

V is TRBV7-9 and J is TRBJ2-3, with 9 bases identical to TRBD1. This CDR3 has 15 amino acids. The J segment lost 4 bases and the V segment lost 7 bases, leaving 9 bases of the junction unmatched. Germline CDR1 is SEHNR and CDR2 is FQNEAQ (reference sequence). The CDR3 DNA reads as TGTGCCAGCACCCGGGACAGGGCTGGGCCAGATACGCAGTATTTT. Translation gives CASTRDRAGPDTQYF. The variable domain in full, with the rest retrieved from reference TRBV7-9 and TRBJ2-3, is DTGVSQNPRHKITKRGQNVTFRCDPISEHNRLYWYRQTLGQGPEFLTYFQNEAQLEKSRLLSDRFSAERPKGSFSTLEIQRTEQGDSAMYLCASTRDRAGPDTQYFGPGTRLTVL.

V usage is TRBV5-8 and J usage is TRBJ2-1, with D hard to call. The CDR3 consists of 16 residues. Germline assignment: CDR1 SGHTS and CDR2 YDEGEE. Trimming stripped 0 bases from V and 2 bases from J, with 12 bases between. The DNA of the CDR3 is TGTGCCAGCAGCTTGGCCGGCGGCCTGACCTACAATGAGCAGTTCTTC. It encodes CASSLAGGLTYNEQFF.

CDR3 sequence (DNA): TGTGCCAGCAGTGGACAGGGTCGTGGCTACACCTTC. Translation gives CASSGQGRGYTF. The chain combines TRBV6-5 with TRBJ1-2; 8 bases are a match to TRBD1. The CDR3 has 12 residues. Germline V gene data show CDR1 as MNHEY and CDR2 as SVGAGI. J was trimmed by 7 bases and V by 5 bases; bases with no gene match: 3.

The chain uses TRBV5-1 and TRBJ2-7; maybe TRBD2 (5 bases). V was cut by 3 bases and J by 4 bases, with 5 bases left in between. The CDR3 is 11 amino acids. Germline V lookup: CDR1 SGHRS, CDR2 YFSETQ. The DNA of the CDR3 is TGCGCCAGCAGCTCGGGATACGAGCAGTACTTC. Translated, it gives CASSSGYEQYF.

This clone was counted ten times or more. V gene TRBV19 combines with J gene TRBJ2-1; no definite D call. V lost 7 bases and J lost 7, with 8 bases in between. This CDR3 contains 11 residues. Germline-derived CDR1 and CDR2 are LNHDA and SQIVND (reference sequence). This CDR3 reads CASTLRNEQFF. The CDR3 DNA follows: TGTGCCAGTACCCTGAGGAATGAGCAGTTCTTC.

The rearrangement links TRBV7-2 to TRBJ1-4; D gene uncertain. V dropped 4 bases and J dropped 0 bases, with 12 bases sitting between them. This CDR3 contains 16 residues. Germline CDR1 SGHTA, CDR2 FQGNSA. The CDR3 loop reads CASSYSQVATNEKLFF. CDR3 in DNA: TGTGCCAGCAGCTATTCCCAGGTTGCAACTAATGAAAAACTGTTTTTT. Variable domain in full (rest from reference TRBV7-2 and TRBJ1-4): GAGVSQSPSNKVTEKGKDVELRCDPISGHTALYWYRQSLGQGLEFLIYFQGNSAPDKSGLPSDRFSAERTGGSVSTLTIQRTQQEDSAVYLCASSYSQVATNEKLFFGSGTQLSVL.

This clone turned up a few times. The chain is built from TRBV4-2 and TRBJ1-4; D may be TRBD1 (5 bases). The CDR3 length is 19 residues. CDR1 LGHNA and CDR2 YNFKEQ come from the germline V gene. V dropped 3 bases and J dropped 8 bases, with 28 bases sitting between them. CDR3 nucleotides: TGTGCCAGCAGCCAGGCACTGGGCATAGGGGACGGCGGGGTAGAAAAACTGTTTTTT. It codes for CASSQALGIGDGGVEKLFF.